The following is a T cell receptor beta chain sequence with its context. Sequencing was performed with immunoSEQ multiplex PCR; in TCRdb, only in-frame clones are kept and a portion is missing. The sample lists approximately 72,000 clones, 70% to 90% occurring once. This specimen belongs to a study of control samples from healthy donors and cancer patients. V was pared by 6 bases and J by 5 bases, with 6 bases between. The length of the CDR3 is 12 residues. CDR1 is SGHRS and CDR2 is YFSETQ in the germline V gene. The TCR originated in a man between 50 and 59 years old in good health. This chain joins TRBV5-1 and TRBJ1-6; D unclear. The specimen sequenced was blood. CDR3: CASNENNSPLHF. CDR3 nucleotides: TGCGCCAGCAACGAGAATAATTCACCCCTCCACTTT. The complete variable domain, with remaining parts taken from reference TRBV5-1 and TRBJ1-6, reads KAGVTQTPRYLIKTRGQQVTLSCSPISGHRSVSWYQQTPGQGLQFLFEYFSETQRNKGNFPGRFSGRQFSNSRSEMNVSTLELGDSALYLCASNENNSPLHFGNGTRLTVT.